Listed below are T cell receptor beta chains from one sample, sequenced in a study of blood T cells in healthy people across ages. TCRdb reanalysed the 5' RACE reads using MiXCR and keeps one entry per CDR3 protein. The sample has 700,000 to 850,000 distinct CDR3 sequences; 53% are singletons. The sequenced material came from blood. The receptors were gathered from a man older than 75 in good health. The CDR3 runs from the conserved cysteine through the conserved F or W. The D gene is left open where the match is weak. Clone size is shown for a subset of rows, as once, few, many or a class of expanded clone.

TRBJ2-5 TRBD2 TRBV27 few CASSPTAGDQETQYF TGTGCCAGCAGTCCAACGGCGGGGGACCAAGAGACCCAGTACTTC
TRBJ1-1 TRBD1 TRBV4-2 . CASKGLTGMTEAFF TGTGCCAGCAAGGGCCTGACAGGGATGACTGAAGCTTTCTTT
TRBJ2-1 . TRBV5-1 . CASSFSGPPYNEQFF TGCGCCAGCAGCTTCAGCGGGCCCCCCTACAATGAGCAGTTCTTC
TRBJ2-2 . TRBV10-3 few CAISELGGDGANTGELFF TGTGCCATCAGTGAGCTGGGGGGCGACGGCGCGAACACCGGGGAGCTGTTTTTT
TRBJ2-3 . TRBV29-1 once CSVEDAGYAYF TGCAGCGTTGAAGATGCCGGATACGCGTATTTT
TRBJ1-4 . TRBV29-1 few CSATGVDEKLFF TGCAGCGCTACGGGGGTTGATGAAAAACTGTTTTTT
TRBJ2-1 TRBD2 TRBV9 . CASNRLAGYNEQFF TGTGCCAGCAATCGGTTAGCGGGTTACAATGAGCAGTTCTTC
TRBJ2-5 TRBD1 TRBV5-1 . CASSFGQVGETQYF TGCGCCAGCAGCTTTGGACAGGTTGGAGAGACCCAGTACTTC
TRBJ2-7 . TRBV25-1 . CASSESGGPFYEQYF TGTGCCAGCAGTGAATCGGGCGGTCCTTTCTACGAGCAGTACTTC
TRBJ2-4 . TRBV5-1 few CASSLEGDGQNIQYF TGCGCCAGCAGCTTGGAGGGGGACGGCCAAAACATTCAGTACTTC
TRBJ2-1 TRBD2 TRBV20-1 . CSAGGPSGRKHDEQFF TGCAGTGCCGGAGGGCCTAGCGGGAGGAAGCACGATGAGCAGTTCTTC
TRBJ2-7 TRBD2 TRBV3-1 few CASEAGGREQYF TGTGCCAGCGAGGCGGGAGGGCGGGAGCAGTACTTC
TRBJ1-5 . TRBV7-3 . CASSLYDTLGQPQHF TGTGCCAGCAGCTTATATGACACTCTGGGTCAGCCCCAGCATTTT
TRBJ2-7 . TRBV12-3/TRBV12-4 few CASSFLLASEQYF TGTGCCAGCAGTTTCCTGCTAGCCAGCGAGCAGTACTTC
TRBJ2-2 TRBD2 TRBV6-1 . CASSELAGHTGELFF TGTGCCAGCAGTGAGCTAGCGGGGCACACCGGGGAGCTGTTTTTT
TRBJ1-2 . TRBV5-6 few CASSFGANGGNYGYTF TGTGCCAGCAGCTTTGGGGCTAACGGGGGAAACTATGGCTACACCTTC
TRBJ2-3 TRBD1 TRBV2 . CASSRTGRLHRYAYF TGTGCCAGCAGTCGGACAGGGAGGCTTCACAGATACGCGTATTTT
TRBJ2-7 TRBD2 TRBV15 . CATSRPTSGGSYNEQYF TGTGCCACCAGCAGACCAACTAGCGGGGGAAGCTACAATGAGCAGTACTTC
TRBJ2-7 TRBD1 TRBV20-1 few CSAPSGGSGYYEQYF TGCAGTGCCCCCTCAGGGGGAAGTGGATACTACGAGCAGTACTTC
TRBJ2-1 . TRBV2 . CASSEGEWNEQFF TGTGCCAGCAGTGAAGGGGAGTGGAATGAGCAGTTCTTC
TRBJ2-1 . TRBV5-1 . CASSCRTAYNEQFF TGCGCCAGCAGCTGTAGGACAGCCTACAATGAGCAGTTCTTC
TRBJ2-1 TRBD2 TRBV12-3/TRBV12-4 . CASSLAGSLAERNEQFF TGTGCCAGCAGTTTAGCCGGAAGTCTAGCGGAGAGGAATGAGCAGTTCTTC
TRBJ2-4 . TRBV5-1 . CASSWRGDLAKNIQYF TGCGCCAGCAGCTGGCGAGGAGATTTAGCCAAAAACATTCAGTACTTC